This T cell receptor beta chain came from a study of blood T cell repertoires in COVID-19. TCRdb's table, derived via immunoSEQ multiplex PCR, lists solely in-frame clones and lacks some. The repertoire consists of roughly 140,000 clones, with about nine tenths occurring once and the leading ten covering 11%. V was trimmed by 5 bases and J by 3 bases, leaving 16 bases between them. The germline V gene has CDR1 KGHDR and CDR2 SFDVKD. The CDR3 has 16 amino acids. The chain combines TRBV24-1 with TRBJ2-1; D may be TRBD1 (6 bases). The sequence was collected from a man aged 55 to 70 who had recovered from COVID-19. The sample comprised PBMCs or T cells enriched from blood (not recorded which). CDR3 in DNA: TGTGCCACCAGTGCCGTGAGGCAGGGGAACTACAATGAGCAGTTCTTC. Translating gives CATSAVRQGNYNEQFF.